One and the same sample provided the 31 T cell receptor beta chains below, sequenced in a study of glioma-infiltrating T cells after dendritic cell vaccination. Here immunoSEQ multiplex PCR was the method, and the copy in TCRdb shows in-frame clones only, minus some. Of roughly 51,000 clones listed, 85% were seen once; the top ten hold about 10%. The specimen was blood, collected before dendritic cell vaccination. The receptors shown here come from a human donor with glioblastoma.

The chain recombines TRBV5-4 with TRBJ1-1; 7 positions match TRBD1. The junction had 10 bases not matched to a gene; V was cut back by 4 bases and J by 4 bases. Germline V gives CDR1 SGHNT, CDR2 YYREEE (reference sequence). The CDR3 is made up of 15 amino acids. The CDR3 loop reads CASSPGTAMVTEAFF. The CDR3 coding sequence is TGTGCCAGCAGCCCAGGGACAGCGATGGTCACTGAAGCTTTCTTT.

This rearrangement joins TRBV7-2 to TRBJ2-5; 9 nucleotides match TRBD2. The CDR3 is 15 residues long. Germline-derived CDR1 and CDR2 are SGHTA and FQGNSA. V dropped 5 bases and J dropped 5; count of bases not matched to a gene: 9. In DNA, the CDR3 is TGTGCCAGCAGCCTTAGCGGGAGTCAGGGGGAGACCCAGTACTTC. The encoded protein is CASSLSGSQGETQYF.

This rearrangement joins TRBV6-5 to TRBJ2-1; 7 nucleotides line up with TRBD1. The CDR3 consists of 15 residues. Trimming removed 6 bases from V and 0 bases from J; junction bases left unmatched: 5. The germline V gene has CDR1 MNHEY and CDR2 SVGAGI. This CDR3 is CASREQGSSYNEQFF. CDR3 coding DNA: TGTGCCAGCAGAGAACAGGGGAGCTCCTACAATGAGCAGTTCTTC.

V is TRBV13 and J is TRBJ2-2; 7 nucleotides agree with TRBD1. This CDR3 has 16 residues. Germline V gene data show CDR1 as PRHDT and CDR2 as FYEKMQ (reference sequence). The V segment lost 5 bases and the J segment 6 bases; nucleotides outside the gene matches: 12. The CDR3 loop is CASSARTGRGPGELFF. The CDR3 nucleotides read TGTGCCAGCAGCGCCAGGACAGGCCGAGGGCCCGGGGAGCTGTTTTTT.

V usage is TRBV7-2 and J usage is TRBJ1-2; tentatively, D is TRBD1 (5 bases). Germline-derived CDR1 and CDR2 are SGHTA and FQGNSA. V was trimmed by 1 base and J by 0 bases, leaving 12 bases between them. The CDR3 has 16 amino acids. The CDR3 protein is CASSLVGGNSNYGYTF. The CDR3 nucleotides are TGTGCCAGCAGCTTAGTCGGGGGGAACTCTAACTATGGCTACACCTTC.

The J gene is TRBJ2-7, the V gene TRBV28; 12 nucleotides align to TRBD2. The ends lost 3 bases at V and 0 bases at J; junction bases unmatched: 6. CDR3 length: 17 amino acids. The germline gives CDR1 MDHEN, CDR2 SYDVKM. Here the CDR3 DNA reads TGTGCCAGCAGTTTCTTCCTAGCGGGAGGGAGCTCCTACGAGCAGTACTTC. It encodes CASSFFLAGGSSYEQYF.

This clone was found a few times. The chain carries TRBV4-1 and TRBJ1-2; TRBD1 aligns across 8 bases. V gave up 1 base and J gave up 2 bases; unmatched junction bases: 9. There are 17 residues in the CDR3. Germline assignment: CDR1 MGHRA and CDR2 YSYEKL. The CDR3 protein is CASSQVISDRGNYGYTF. CDR3 DNA: TGCGCCAGCAGCCAAGTAATTTCCGACAGGGGAAACTATGGCTACACCTTC.

The chain has TRBV19 and TRBJ2-7, with 7 positions matching TRBD2. This CDR3 contains 15 residues. V lost 4 bases to trimming and J lost 0 bases; unmatched junction nucleotides: 6. Germline V gene data show CDR1 as LNHDA and CDR2 as SQIVND (reference sequence). The CDR3 here is CASSSRGGISYEQYF. In DNA, the CDR3 is TGTGCCAGTAGTAGCCGGGGAGGGATCTCCTACGAGCAGTACTTC.

This chain uses TRBV11-3 with TRBJ2-3, with 14 bases aligning to TRBD2. CDR1 and CDR2 (germline): SGHNT, YENEEA. The CDR3 has 19 amino acids. Losses at the gene ends were 6 bases for V and 1 base for J; bases not matched to a gene: 12. Here the CDR3 reads CASRPPGLAGAGGTDTQYF. The CDR3 DNA reads as TGTGCCAGCAGGCCTCCGGGACTAGCGGGAGCGGGAGGCACAGATACGCAGTATTTT.

This clone is a singleton in its sample. This sequence joins TRBV27 and TRBJ1-1; TRBD1 matches at 9 bases. CDR3 size: 16 residues. Germline trimming cut 8 bases from V and 0 bases from J; bases unmatched to any gene: 10. Germline loops: CDR1 MNHEY, CDR2 SMNVEV (reference sequence). The chain's CDR3 is CASRPGTGQVNTEAFF. The CDR3 DNA follows: TGTGCCAGCCGCCCCGGGACAGGGCAAGTGAACACTGAAGCTTTCTTT.

The chain combines TRBV5-4 with TRBJ2-3; 10 bases map to TRBD2. The CDR3 is made up of 17 amino acids. V gave up 0 bases and J gave up 5 bases; unmatched junction bases: 9. Germline V gene data show CDR1 as SGHNT and CDR2 as YYREEE (reference sequence). CDR3 bases: TGTGCCAGCAGCTTGGGGTCTAGCGGGAGTGCTTTAGATACGCAGTATTTT. As protein: CASSLGSSGSALDTQYF.

The chain is built from TRBV12-5 and TRBJ1-4; D is unclear. Germline V gives CDR1 LGHNT, CDR2 FRNRAP. V was pared by 5 bases and J by 5 bases, with 9 bases between. CDR3 length: 13 amino acids. CDR3 nucleotide sequence: TGTGCTAGTGGTCCGGAGAGAAATGAAAAACTGTTTTTT. As protein: CASGPERNEKLFF.

The rearrangement links TRBV29-1 to TRBJ2-2; 8 bases are a match to TRBD1. The CDR3 has 14 amino acids. V was pared by 4 bases and J by 5 bases, with 6 bases of the junction left unmatched. Germline V gene lookup returns CDR1 SQVTM and CDR2 ANQGSEA. CDR3 loop: CSVGRQGATGELFF. As DNA, the CDR3 is TGCAGCGTTGGGCGGCAGGGGGCAACCGGGGAGCTGTTTTTT.

The rearrangement uses TRBV10-1 and TRBJ2-7; 8 positions agree with TRBD2. Germline CDR1 WNHNN, CDR2 SYGVQD (reference sequence). J gave up 5 bases and V 0 bases, and 9 bases lay outside the gene matches. This CDR3 is 16 amino acids long. CDR3 coding DNA: TGCGCCAGCAGTGAGTCGATGGGCGGGGGGATCAACGAGCAGTACTTC. Its protein is CASSESMGGGINEQYF.

This clone was detected only once. The chain uses TRBV2 and TRBJ2-7; 9 bases map to TRBD2. Looked up from germline, CDR1 is SNHLY and CDR2 is FYNNEI. This CDR3 has 14 residues. J was trimmed by 5 bases and V by 7 bases; bases with no gene match: 9. The CDR3 coding sequence is TGTGCCAGCAACCCGGGACTAGCTTCCCACGAGCAGTACTTC. Amino acids: CASNPGLASHEQYF.

The chain employs TRBV18 and TRBJ1-4; D unresolved. Trimming left V 1 base short and J 10 bases short, with 16 bases between. Looked up from germline, CDR1 is KGHSH and CDR2 is LQKENI. The CDR3 has 15 residues. The CDR3 region is CASSPQGGRLGKLFF. CDR3 sequence (DNA): TGTGCCAGCTCACCACAAGGCGGGAGGTTAGGAAAACTGTTTTTT.

The chain couples TRBV4-1 to TRBJ1-4, with unresolved D. V shed 1 base and J shed 7 bases, with 19 bases lying between them. CDR3 size: 17 residues. Germline V gene sequence: CDR1 MGHRA, CDR2 YSYEKL. CDR3 nucleotide sequence: TGCGCCAGCAGCCAAGGTGAGGACTCAATCAGACGTGAAAAACTGTTTTTT. Encoded protein: CASSQGEDSIRREKLFF.

This clone was seen a handful of times. Other DNA sequences in this specimen translate into the identical CDR3. The CDR3: CASSDRQGEVIGTQYF. CDR3 nucleotide sequence: TGTGCCAGCAGTGACCGACAGGGAGAGGTAATAGGTACGCAGTATTTT. The V and J genes are TRBV6-1 and TRBJ2-3, with 7 bases aligning to TRBD1. Germline trimming cut 3 bases from V and 8 bases from J; bases unmatched to any gene: 14. From germline, CDR1 is MNHNS and CDR2 SASEGT. The CDR3 loop spans 16 amino acids.

V usage is TRBV2 and J usage is TRBJ2-2; a possible D gene is TRBD1 (6 bases). V lost 5 bases, J lost 5 bases, and 18 bases lay in between. The CDR3 is 16 amino acids. The germline V gene encodes CDR1 SNHLY and CDR2 FYNNEI. The CDR3 region has the DNA TGTGCCAGCAGTTCCACTGGGACATCGCTTACCGGGGAGCTGTTTTTT. This sequence encodes CASSSTGTSLTGELFF.

The chain carries TRBV9 and TRBJ1-2; D perhaps matches TRBD1 (5 bases). This CDR3 has 15 amino acids. V shed 0 bases and J shed 3 bases, with 12 bases lying between them. Per the germline V gene, CDR1 is SGDLS and CDR2 is YYNGEE. The CDR3 sequence: CASSVEPGGDYGYTF. The CDR3 DNA reads as TGTGCCAGCAGCGTAGAACCGGGAGGGGACTATGGCTACACCTTC.

The rearrangement joins TRBV18 to TRBJ2-7; TRBD1 aligns across 9 bases. V gave up 4 bases and J gave up 6 bases; unmatched junction bases: 4. Germline lookup yields CDR1 KGHSH and CDR2 LQKENI. CDR3 size: 13 residues. In DNA, the CDR3 is TGTGCCAGCTCACTGGGACAGGGCTCCGAGCAGTACTTC. Encoded protein: CASSLGQGSEQYF. The full variable domain, rest sourced from reference TRBV18 and TRBJ2-7, is NAGVMQNPRHLVRRRGQEARLRCSPMKGHSHVYWYRQLPEEGLKFMVYLQKENIIDESGMPKERFSAEFPKEGPSILRIQQVVRGDSAAYFCASSLGQGSEQYFGPGTRLTVT.

The rearrangement uses TRBV19 and TRBJ2-7, with 10 positions matching TRBD1. CDR1 is LNHDA and CDR2 is SQIVND in the germline V gene (reference sequence). Trimming at V came to 5 bases and at J to 3 bases, leaving 4 bases not matched to a gene. The CDR3 length is 14 residues. The CDR3, as DNA: TGTGCCAGTAGTGGCCGGGACAGGGGCTACGAGCAGTACTTC. Protein product: CASSGRDRGYEQYF.

The J gene is TRBJ2-1, the V gene TRBV4-1; D gene uncertain. CDR1 is MGHRA, CDR2 YSYEKL, per germline. V lost 1 base, J lost 7 bases, and 8 bases lay in between. The CDR3 is made up of 13 amino acids. CDR3 protein: CASSQVETNEQFF. The CDR3 DNA reads TGCGCCAGCAGCCAAGTTGAGACAAATGAGCAGTTCTTC.

The chain uses TRBV7-2 and TRBJ2-1; 7 bases match TRBD2. Germline V lookup: CDR1 SGHTA, CDR2 FQGNSA. Trimming cost V 8 bases and J 7 bases; bases outside gene matches: 17. The CDR3 extends over 16 amino acids. CDR3: CASLYARGSRKNEQFF. For the CDR3, the DNA is TGTGCCAGCTTATACGCCCGCGGGAGCAGGAAAAATGAGCAGTTCTTC.

This clone was recorded once. The chain employs TRBV7-9 and TRBJ2-3; TRBD2 agrees at 16 bases. The CDR3 is 17 amino acids. With 5 bases clipped from V and 5 bases from J, the junction kept 7 bases outside the gene matches. Germline V gives CDR1 SEHNR, CDR2 FQNEAQ (reference sequence). In DNA form, the CDR3 reads TGTGCCAGCAGCCAGGGACTAGCGGGGGGGCGTGGAGATACGCAGTATTTT. It is translated as CASSQGLAGGRGDTQYF.

This clone came up a few times. The CDR3 region has the DNA TGTGCCAGCAGTGCGGCGGCTAGCGGGGGGCGGGGCACAGATACGCAGTATTTT. This codes for CASSAAASGGRGTDTQYF. The chain uses TRBV6-1 and TRBJ2-3, with 11 nucleotides matching TRBD2. The CDR3 is 18 residues long. In germline, CDR1 is MNHNS, CDR2 SASEGT. V lost 4 bases to trimming and J lost 1 base; unmatched junction nucleotides: 10.

In this sample, this clone turned up once. The J gene is TRBJ1-1, the V gene TRBV30, with D unresolved. Trimming pared 0 bases from V and 2 bases from J, leaving 10 bases between. Germline V gives CDR1 GTSNPN, CDR2 SVGIG (reference sequence). The CDR3 is made up of 14 amino acids. The CDR3 coding sequence is TGTGCCTGGAGTGTGAGGGTTTTCAACACTGAAGCTTTCTTT. The encoded protein is CAWSVRVFNTEAFF.

The chain has TRBV19 and TRBJ2-7; tentative D call: TRBD1 (6 bases). The CDR3 has 14 amino acids. Trimming stripped 10 bases from V and 2 bases from J, with 18 bases between. CDR1 is LNHDA, CDR2 SQIVND, per germline (reference sequence). In DNA form, the CDR3 reads TGTGCCACGAACACAGGGCGTGGGGCCTACGAGCAGTACTTC. Amino acid sequence: CATNTGRGAYEQYF.

The chain is built from TRBV5-5 and TRBJ2-1; TRBD1 might be the D (5 bases). The CDR3 loop spans 13 amino acids. The germline CDR1 and CDR2 sequences are SGHKS and YYEKEE (reference sequence). Deletions cut 4 bases from V and 8 bases from J, with 13 bases between. The CDR3 spells CASSPGHFDEQFF. CDR3 sequence (DNA): TGTGCCAGCAGCCCCGGACACTTTGATGAGCAGTTCTTC. Looking up the rest from reference TRBV5-5 and TRBJ2-1 gives the full variable domain: DAGVTQSPTHLIKTRGQQVTLRCSPISGHKSVSWYQQVLGQGPQFIFQYYEKEERGRGNFPDRFSARQFPNYSSELNVNALLLGDSALYLCASSPGHFDEQFFGPGTRLTVL.

The genes are TRBV11-3 and TRBJ2-1; 8 bases are a match to TRBD2. CDR1 is SGHNT and CDR2 is YENEEA in the germline V gene. The CDR3 contains 15 residues. Germline trimming cut 4 bases from V and 1 base from J; bases unmatched to any gene: 3. The CDR3, as DNA: TGTGCCAGCAGCTCCCGGGGGGGTTCCTACAATGAGCAGTTCTTC. Encoded protein: CASSSRGGSYNEQFF.

This clone has a single count. The rearrangement joins TRBV30 to TRBJ1-1; D ambiguous. The CDR3 has 13 residues. The V gene's germline CDR1 is GTSNPN and CDR2 SVGIG (reference sequence). Trimming pared 2 bases from V and 4 bases from J, leaving 11 bases between. The CDR3 sequence: CAWSPPRVTEAFF. Here the CDR3 DNA reads TGTGCCTGGAGTCCACCCCGGGTCACTGAAGCTTTCTTT.